This record looks at one TCR beta chain sequence and its context. Its antigen is still unknown. Treatment reported: roughly 19 received Ad26.COV2.S at low or high dose, single or two shots; several received placebo; per-sample allocation not given. Samples were taken on day 63 after the first vaccine or placebo injection. V lost 5 bases and J lost 4; bases outside the gene matches: 15. The germline V gene encodes CDR1 LNHDA and CDR2 SQIVND (reference sequence). The CDR3 covers 17 residues. This sample stems from a study of Ad26.COV2.S vaccination and SARS-CoV-2 variants. Study overall: Ad26.COV2.S, an intramuscular injection, was given once or twice 56 days apart.

The data were produced by immunoSEQ multiplex PCR, yet TCRdb's version contains in-frame clones alone and is incomplete. This table holds hundreds of thousands of clones, around 86% found once. Overall study findings and caveats: Ad26.COV2.S recipients had broader spike-specific TCRs (P = 0.0014).

The sequencing used peripheral blood, collected in a trial of Ad26.COV2.S vaccine versus placebo. This TCR derives from a person aged 18-60 years who received the Ad26.COV2.S COVID-19 vaccine or a placebo. The V and J genes are TRBV19 and TRBJ2-5, with 8 positions matching TRBD2. As DNA, the CDR3 is TGTGCCAGTAGTTCCCAAGGGGGACTAGACGCTTCAGAGACCCAGTACTTC. This codes for CASSSQGGLDASETQYF.